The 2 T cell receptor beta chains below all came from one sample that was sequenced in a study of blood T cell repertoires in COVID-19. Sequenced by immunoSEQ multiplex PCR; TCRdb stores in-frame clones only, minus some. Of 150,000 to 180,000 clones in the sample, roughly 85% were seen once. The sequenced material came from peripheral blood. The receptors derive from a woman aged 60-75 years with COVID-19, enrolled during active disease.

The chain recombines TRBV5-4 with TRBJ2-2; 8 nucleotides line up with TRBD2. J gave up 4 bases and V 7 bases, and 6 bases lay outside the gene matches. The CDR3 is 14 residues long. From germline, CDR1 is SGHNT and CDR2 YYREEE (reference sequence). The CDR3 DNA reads TGTGCCAGCTCCGGGGGGGGCCCCACCGGGGAGCTGTTTTTT. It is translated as CASSGGGPTGELFF.

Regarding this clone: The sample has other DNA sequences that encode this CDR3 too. The CDR3 spells CASSLLTDTQYF. CDR3 nucleotides: TGCGCCAGCAGCTTGTTAACAGATACGCAGTATTTT. The chain recombines TRBV5-1 with TRBJ2-3, with D unresolved. The CDR3 totals 12 residues. V shed 1 base and J shed 3 bases, with 3 bases lying between them. The germline V gene encodes CDR1 SGHRS and CDR2 YFSETQ.